This T cell receptor beta chain is from a study of T-cell memory formation after mild COVID-19. General observations from the study: The finding that pre-infection memory included some responding clones suggested that cross-reactive memory joined.

TCRdb used MiXCR to reprocess the 5' RACE reads, holding one entry per CDR3 protein. The table records about 190,000 distinct CDR3 sequences, around 17% of them present only once. Details on this clonotype: Its specificity is unknown.

Deletions cut 4 bases from V and 10 bases from J, with 11 bases between. Germline V lookup: CDR1 SGHTA, CDR2 FQGTGA. The CDR3 is 12 amino acids. The clonotype originates from an adult woman who had mild COVID-19 (a few samples of this study predate the infection). Cell type and time point are not known. Input material: PBMCs or a T cell subset sorted from them (not recorded which). This chain links TRBV7-3 with TRBJ2-1; unclear D gene. CDR3 coding DNA: TGTGCCAGCAGCTCAACTGGGTGGGAGCAGTTCTTC. Encoded protein: CASSSTGWEQFF.